These T cell receptor beta chains were read from a single sample in a study of cytomegalovirus exposure and HLA in healthy donors. Data came from immunoSEQ multiplex PCR; TCRdb stores just in-frame clones and leaves some out. Among about 160,000 clones listed, 70% to 90% were seen once. The sequencing input was PBMCs. Source of these receptors: a man between 18 and 35 years old in good health and CMV-seropositive. Each CDR3 is given with its conserved first and last residue. D genes are given only for firm matches. For some rows the clone size is stated as once, few or many, or as a class when expanded; others skip it.

size: few; J: TRBJ2-5; V: TRBV6-1; D: TRBD1; CDR3: CASRDRGRETQYF; DNA: TGTGCCAGCAGGGACAGGGGGCGCGAGACCCAGTACTTC
size: .; J: TRBJ2-1; V: TRBV11-2; D: .; CDR3: CASSAGLGQFF; DNA: TGTGCCAGCAGCGCAGGACTGGGCCAGTTCTTC
size: .; J: TRBJ2-2; V: TRBV13; D: TRBD1; CDR3: CASSRQGATGELFF; DNA: TGTGCCAGCAGCCGACAGGGGGCGACCGGGGAGCTGTTTTTT
size: .; J: TRBJ2-6; V: TRBV7-2; D: .; CDR3: CASSPQGGSGANVLTF; DNA: TGTGCCAGCAGCCCCCAAGGGGGATCTGGGGCCAACGTCCTGACTTTC
size: .; J: TRBJ2-4; V: TRBV6-6; D: TRBD2; CDR3: CASSGGTDKNSQYF; DNA: TGTGCCAGTAGCGGGGGGACCGACAAAAACAGTCAGTACTTC
size: .; J: TRBJ2-2; V: TRBV7-2; D: .; CDR3: CASSLAQTAGGLFF; DNA: TGTGCCAGCAGCTTAGCGCAAACAGCCGGGGGGCTGTTTTTT
size: .; J: TRBJ1-6; V: TRBV14; D: .; CDR3: CASSSGFNSPLHF; DNA: TGTGCCAGCAGCTCCGGTTTCAATTCACCCCTCCACTTT
size: .; J: TRBJ2-5; V: TRBV5-1; D: TRBD1; CDR3: CASSFNDRGFGETQYF; DNA: TGCGCCAGCAGCTTTAATGACAGGGGTTTTGGAGAGACCCAGTACTTC
size: .; J: TRBJ2-2; V: TRBV28; D: TRBD2; CDR3: CASGVAGGPNTGELFF; DNA: TGTGCCAGCGGGGTAGCGGGGGGACCGAACACCGGGGAGCTGTTTTTT
size: .; J: TRBJ2-1; V: TRBV9; D: .; CDR3: CASSGRDIYNEQFF; DNA: TGTGCCAGCAGCGGCCGGGACATCTACAATGAGCAGTTCTTC
size: once; J: TRBJ1-1; V: TRBV6-5; D: .; CDR3: CASRQTRDTEAFF; DNA: TGTGCCAGCCGCCAAACTCGGGACACTGAAGCTTTCTTT
size: .; J: TRBJ2-1; V: TRBV9; D: TRBD2; CDR3: CASTVAGENYNEQFF; DNA: TGTGCCAGCACAGTAGCGGGGGAGAACTACAATGAGCAGTTCTTC
size: .; J: TRBJ1-6; V: TRBV4-3; D: .; CDR3: CASSQGDGGSPLHF; DNA: TGCGCCAGCAGCCAAGGGGACGGGGGATCACCCCTCCACTTT
size: .; J: TRBJ2-1; V: TRBV7-8; D: .; CDR3: CASSLEGGPFGQFF; DNA: TGTGCCAGCAGCTTAGAAGGAGGCCCCTTTGGGCAGTTCTTC
size: .; J: TRBJ2-3; V: TRBV18; D: .; CDR3: CASSNGFEPTGTQYF; DNA: TGTGCCAGCTCAAATGGTTTTGAGCCTACCGGTACGCAGTATTTT